This passage covers 27 T cell receptor beta chains from one sample sequenced in a study of blood T cell repertoires in COVID-19. Libraries were prepared by immunoSEQ multiplex PCR; TCRdb keeps only in-frame clonotypes and omits some of them. The sample lists around 250,000 clones; roughly nine tenths were seen once. Material: PBMCs or T cells enriched from blood (not recorded which). The receptors originated from a human donor in a cohort exposed to, infected with or recovered from COVID-19 (not recorded which). The donor label of this sample is uncertain.

The J gene is TRBJ1-5, the V gene TRBV7-2, with 7 nucleotides matching TRBD1. Per germline, CDR1 SGHTA and CDR2 FQGNSA. This CDR3 contains 17 residues. Trimming at V came to 2 bases and at J to 4 bases, leaving 11 bases not matched to a gene. Written as DNA, the CDR3 is TGTGCCAGCAGCTTATTGCCTTCGGGACAGCTTAATCAGCCCCAGCATTTT. Its translation: CASSLLPSGQLNQPQHF. Full variable domain (missing parts from reference TRBV7-2 and TRBJ1-5): GAGVSQSPSNKVTEKGKDVELRCDPISGHTALYWYRQSLGQGLEFLIYFQGNSAPDKSGLPSDRFSAERTGGSVSTLTIQRTQQEDSAVYLCASSLLPSGQLNQPQHFGDGTRLSIL.

This chain connects TRBV6-5 to TRBJ2-3, with 7 bases lining up with TRBD2. Germline V gives CDR1 MNHEY, CDR2 SVGAGI. J was trimmed by 1 base and V by 2 bases; bases with no gene match: 6. This CDR3 is 16 amino acids long. The CDR3 nucleotides read TGTGCCAGCAGTTACGCCCCCGCGGGGGGCACAGATACGCAGTATTTT. It encodes CASSYAPAGGTDTQYF.

The gene calls are TRBV6-5 and TRBJ1-1; maybe TRBD1 (6 bases). This CDR3 comprises 13 residues. Deletions cut 7 bases from V and 4 bases from J, with 13 bases between. Germline-derived CDR1 and CDR2 are MNHEY and SVGAGI. CDR3 coding DNA: TGTGCCAGCACACTCACAGGGCTCACTGAAGCTTTCTTT. As protein: CASTLTGLTEAFF.

This chain joins TRBV12-3 or TRBV12-4 and TRBJ1-3, with no clear D. The CDR3 length is 13 residues. CDR3 in DNA: TGTGCGACCGGGAAGGCTTCTGGAAACACCATATATTTT. This gives the protein CATGKASGNTIYF.

CDR3 protein: CASSPSGSDRAFF. In nucleotides, the CDR3 is TGTGCCAGCAGCCCCTCGGGCTCGGACAGGGCTTTCTTT. This chain connects TRBV28 to TRBJ1-1; TRBD1 agrees at 7 bases. Germline trimming cut 6 bases from V and 11 bases from J; bases unmatched to any gene: 12. The CDR3 covers 13 residues. Germline V CDR1 and CDR2: MDHEN, SYDVKM.

This sequence joins TRBV14 and TRBJ2-5; tentatively, D is TRBD2 (5 bases). The CDR3 is 17 amino acids. The germline V and J ends were trimmed by 0 bases and 0 bases, with 14 bases remaining between them. In germline, CDR1 is SGHDN, CDR2 FVKESK. The CDR3, as DNA: TGTGCCAGCAGCCAAGATCCCTCGGGGTATTACCAAGAGACCCAGTACTTC. The encoded protein is CASSQDPSGYYQETQYF.

The rearrangement uses TRBV24-1 and TRBJ1-2; D gene ambiguous. V was trimmed by 8 bases and J by 4 bases, leaving 10 bases between them. CDR3 length equals 12 residues. Germline CDR1 KGHDR, CDR2 SFDVKD. The CDR3 region is CATTVSPYGYTF. The DNA of the CDR3 is TGTGCCACCACAGTTTCTCCCTATGGCTACACCTTC.

This chain connects TRBV11-3 to TRBJ2-1, with D uncertain. The CDR3 spans 14 residues. Germline-derived CDR1 and CDR2 are SGHNT and YENEEA. With 5 bases removed from V and 5 bases from J, the gap between germline ends came to 13 bases. The CDR3 here is CASSPRGGDNEQFF. DNA for the CDR3: TGTGCCAGCAGCCCCCGAGGCGGCGACAATGAGCAGTTCTTC. The full variable domain, in which reference TRBV11-3 and TRBJ2-1 provide the parts outside the CDR3, is EAGVVQSPRYKIIEKKQPVAFWCNPISGHNTLYWYLQNLGQGPELLIRYENEEAVDDSQLPKDRFSAERLKGVDSTLKIQPAELGDSAVYLCASSPRGGDNEQFFGPGTRLTVL.

The gene calls are TRBV7-3 and TRBJ2-3; 9 nucleotides agree with TRBD2. From germline, CDR1 is SGHTA and CDR2 FQGTGA. The CDR3 contains 17 residues. J gave up 2 bases and V 5 bases, and 11 bases lay outside the gene matches. The DNA for the CDR3 is TGTGCCAGCAGCCCCCGGGCGGGGGGGGCGCTCACAGATACGCAGTATTTT. Translating it yields CASSPRAGGALTDTQYF. The entire variable domain, with the rest obtained from reference TRBV7-3 and TRBJ2-3, is as follows: GAGVSQTPSNKVTEKGKYVELRCDPISGHTALYWYRQSLGQGPEFLIYFQGTGAADDSGLPNDRFFAVRPEGSVSTLKIQRTERGDSAVYLCASSPRAGGALTDTQYFGPGTRLTVL.

The chain carries TRBV11-1 and TRBJ1-1; 8 bases are a match to TRBD1. Looked up from germline, CDR1 is SGHAT and CDR2 is FQDESV (reference sequence). The CDR3 is 14 residues long. The ends lost 5 bases at V and 11 bases at J; junction bases unmatched: 13. CDR3 bases: TGTGCCAGCAGCACGCAGGGGGCTAGGGGAAGGGCTTTCTTT. Its protein is CASSTQGARGRAFF.

This chain uses TRBV27 with TRBJ1-1; D is unclear. Trimming cost V 2 bases and J 0 bases, with 7 bases left between them. The germline gives CDR1 MNHEY, CDR2 SMNVEV (reference sequence). CDR3 length: 14 amino acids. CDR3 loop: CASSLALVNTEAFF. CDR3 DNA sequence: TGTGCCAGCAGTTTAGCGTTGGTGAACACTGAAGCTTTCTTT.

This clone was counted between two and nine times. The chain links TRBV7-9 to TRBJ1-4; D is unresolved. This CDR3 comprises 13 residues. Trimming pared 5 bases from V and 8 bases from J, leaving 12 bases between. Germline CDR1 reads SEHNR; CDR2 reads FQNEAQ (reference sequence). The CDR3 region has the DNA TGTGCCAGCAGCCATCCGGCGGTCGAAAAACTGTTTTTT. It specifies CASSHPAVEKLFF. The variable domain in full, with the rest retrieved from reference TRBV7-9 and TRBJ1-4, is DTGVSQNPRHKITKRGQNVTFRCDPISEHNRLYWYRQTLGQGPEFLTYFQNEAQLEKSRLLSDRFSAERPKGSFSTLEIQRTEQGDSAMYLCASSHPAVEKLFFGSGTQLSVL.

The gene calls are TRBV4-3 and TRBJ2-7, with 11 nucleotides matching TRBD2. Unmatched junction bases numbered 4, after V lost 4 bases and J lost 2 bases. The length of the CDR3 is 15 residues. The germline gives CDR1 LGHNA, CDR2 YSLEER. CDR3: CASSRDSGGAYEQYF. The CDR3 coding sequence is TGCGCCAGCAGCCGGGATAGCGGGGGGGCCTACGAGCAGTACTTC.

The chain employs TRBV19 and TRBJ1-2; 8 nucleotides agree with TRBD1. The V gene end was trimmed by 0 bases and the J gene end by 13 bases; junction bases not matched to a gene: 7. Germline loops: CDR1 LNHDA, CDR2 SQIVND (reference sequence). The CDR3 is 13 residues long. The chain's CDR3 is CASSIEPGQGPTF. CDR3 nucleotide sequence: TGTGCCAGTAGTATAGAACCCGGACAGGGTCCCACCTTC.

V is TRBV15 and J is TRBJ1-4, with 9 bases lining up with TRBD1. This CDR3 comprises 16 residues. Germline trimming cut 5 bases from V and 6 bases from J; bases unmatched to any gene: 10. Germline CDR1 LNHNV, CDR2 YYDKDF (reference sequence). The CDR3 loop is CATSQVTGGMDEKLFF. The CDR3 DNA follows: TGTGCCACCAGCCAAGTTACAGGGGGCATGGATGAAAAACTGTTTTTT.

This chain connects TRBV2 to TRBJ1-1, with D possibly TRBD1 on 6 matching bases. CDR3 length: 15 residues. The V gene lost 6 bases and the J gene lost 2 bases, with 16 bases spanning the gap. Germline-derived CDR1 and CDR2 are SNHLY and FYNNEI. The CDR3 loop is CASSPVDRLNTEAFF. CDR3 coding DNA: TGTGCCAGCAGCCCCGTCGACAGGCTTAACACTGAAGCTTTCTTT.

The V call is TRBV4-1, the J call TRBJ1-5, with D possibly being TRBD1 (6 bases). Germline V gives CDR1 MGHRA, CDR2 YSYEKL. This CDR3 has 15 residues. The ends were cut back, 1 base at V and 7 bases at J, with 14 bases in the middle. The CDR3: CASSQVQGIGQPQHF. CDR3 sequence (DNA): TGCGCCAGCAGCCAAGTGCAGGGGATAGGACAGCCCCAGCATTTT.

The V and J genes are TRBV29-1 and TRBJ1-2; no clear D. V was trimmed by 1 base and J by 5 bases, leaving 8 bases between them. CDR1 and CDR2 from the germline V gene are SQVTM and ANQGSEA. The length of the CDR3 is 12 residues. CDR3 in amino acids: CSVEGGRYGYTF. The CDR3 region has the DNA TGCAGCGTTGAAGGTGGGAGGTATGGCTACACCTTC. The variable domain in full, with the rest retrieved from reference TRBV29-1 and TRBJ1-2, is SAVISQKPSRDICQRGTSLTIQCQVDSQVTMMFWYRQQPGQSLTLIATANQGSEATYESGFVIDKFPISRPNLTFSTLTVSNMSPEDSSIYLCSVEGGRYGYTFGSGTRLTVV.

The rearrangement links TRBV5-1 to TRBJ1-4; the match to TRBD1 covers 7 bases. V shed 0 bases, J shed 5 bases, and the junction held 4 bases outside the gene matches. CDR3 size: 15 residues. The germline CDR1 and CDR2 sequences are SGHRS and YFSETQ. The CDR3 sequence: CASSLAGTANEKLFF. For the CDR3, the DNA is TGCGCCAGCAGCTTGGCCGGGACAGCAAATGAAAAACTGTTTTTT.

V and J are TRBV5-6 and TRBJ1-2; 9 nucleotides match TRBD1. CDR3 size: 15 residues. V was pared by 4 bases and J by 3 bases, with 7 bases of the junction left unmatched. Germline V gene sequence: CDR1 SGHDT, CDR2 YYEEEE. The CDR3 sequence is CASSDAGTGYYGYTF. The CDR3 nucleotides read TGTGCCAGCAGCGACGCCGGGACAGGGTACTATGGCTACACCTTC.

The chain carries TRBV24-1 and TRBJ1-1; TRBD1 aligns across 8 bases. CDR1 is KGHDR, CDR2 SFDVKD, per germline. The J segment lost 2 bases and the V segment lost 9 bases, leaving 4 bases of the junction unmatched. This CDR3 contains 13 residues. The CDR3 here is CATSDRGNTEAFF. The DNA of the CDR3 is TGTGCCACCTCCGACAGGGGAAACACTGAAGCTTTCTTT.

V usage is TRBV5-6 and J usage is TRBJ1-1; unclear D gene. In germline, CDR1 is SGHDT, CDR2 YYEEEE. The CDR3 extends over 12 amino acids. V gave up 0 bases and J gave up 11 bases, with 11 bases separating them. The CDR3 loop reads CASSLGLGRAFF. In nucleotides, the CDR3 is TGTGCCAGCAGCTTGGGGCTGGGCAGGGCTTTCTTT. Filled out from reference TRBV5-6 and TRBJ1-1, the complete variable domain reads DAGVTQSPTHLIKTRGQQVTLRCSPKSGHDTVSWYQQALGQGPQFIFQYYEEEERQRGNFPDRFSGHQFPNYSSELNVNALLLGDSALYLCASSLGLGRAFFGQGTRLTVV.

This clone was counted a single time. V is TRBV3-1 (or the pseudogene TRBV3-2) and J is TRBJ1-1, with a weak D call TRBD1 (5 bases). Trimming cost V 1 base and J 10 bases, with 19 bases left between them. Germline CDR1 and CDR2: LGHDT and YNNKEL (reference sequence). The CDR3 contains 15 residues. This CDR3 is CASSQGPGARGGAFF. The CDR3 DNA follows: TGTGCCAGCAGCCAAGGCCCCGGGGCCCGGGGGGGAGCTTTCTTT.

The V gene is TRBV9, the J gene TRBJ2-7; 7 bases fit TRBD1. Germline V CDR1 and CDR2: SGDLS, YYNGEE. V lost 3 bases, J lost 0 bases, and 6 bases stayed unmatched. CDR3 length: 15 residues. The chain's CDR3 is CASSAGDSLSYEQYF. CDR3 bases: TGTGCCAGCAGCGCCGGGGACAGCCTCTCCTACGAGCAGTACTTC.

The chain is built from TRBV13 and TRBJ2-7; D is uncertain. CDR3 length equals 16 residues. V lost 5 bases to trimming and J lost 1 base, with 18 bases between them. Germline values: CDR1 PRHDT, CDR2 FYEKMQ (reference sequence). CDR3 nucleotide sequence: TGTGCCAGCAGCCCCCCTACTTTCGGTCAATCCTACGAGCAGTACTTC. Encoded protein: CASSPPTFGQSYEQYF.

The chain employs TRBV5-1 and TRBJ1-2, with D maybe TRBD1 (5 bases). Per germline, CDR1 SGHRS and CDR2 YFSETQ. CDR3 length equals 15 residues. Trimming shortened V by 2 bases and J by 4 bases, and 15 bases separated the two germline ends. The chain's CDR3 is CASSFGGGQGYGYTF. The CDR3 DNA follows: TGCGCCAGCAGCTTCGGAGGAGGGCAGGGCTATGGCTACACCTTC.

The chain uses TRBV3-1 (or the pseudogene TRBV3-2) and TRBJ2-3, with TRBD2 matching 8 bases. The CDR3 is 14 amino acids. Germline CDR1 and CDR2: LGHDT and YNNKEL (reference sequence). J gave up 2 bases and V 5 bases, and 3 bases lay outside the gene matches. The CDR3, as DNA: TGTGCCAGCAGCGCTAGCGGGTTCACAGATACGCAGTATTTT. Residues: CASSASGFTDTQYF.